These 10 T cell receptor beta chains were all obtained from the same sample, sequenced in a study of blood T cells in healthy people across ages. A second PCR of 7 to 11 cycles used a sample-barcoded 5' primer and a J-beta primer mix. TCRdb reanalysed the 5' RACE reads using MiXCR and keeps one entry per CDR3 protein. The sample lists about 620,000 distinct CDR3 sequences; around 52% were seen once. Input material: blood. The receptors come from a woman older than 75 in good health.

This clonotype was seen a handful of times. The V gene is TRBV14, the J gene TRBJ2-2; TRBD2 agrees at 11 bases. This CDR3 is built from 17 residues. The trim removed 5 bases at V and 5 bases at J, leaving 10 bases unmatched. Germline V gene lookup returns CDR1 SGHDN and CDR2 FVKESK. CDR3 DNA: TGTGCCAGCAGCACCTATATCGGGACTAGCGGTACCGGGGAGCTGTTTTTT. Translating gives CASSTYIGTSGTGELFF. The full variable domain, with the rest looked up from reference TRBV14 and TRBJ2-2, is EAGVTQFPSHSVIEKGQTVTLRCDPISGHDNLYWYRRVMGKEIKFLLHFVKESKQDESGMPNNRFLAERTGGTYSTLKVQPAELEDSGVYFCASSTYIGTSGTGELFFGEGSRLTVL.

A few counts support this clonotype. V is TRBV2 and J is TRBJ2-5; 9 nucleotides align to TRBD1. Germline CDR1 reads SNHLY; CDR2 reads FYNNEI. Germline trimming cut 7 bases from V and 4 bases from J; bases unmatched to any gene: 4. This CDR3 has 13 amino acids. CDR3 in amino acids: CASMDRGRETQYF. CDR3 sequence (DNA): TGTGCCAGCATGGACAGGGGACGAGAGACCCAGTACTTC.

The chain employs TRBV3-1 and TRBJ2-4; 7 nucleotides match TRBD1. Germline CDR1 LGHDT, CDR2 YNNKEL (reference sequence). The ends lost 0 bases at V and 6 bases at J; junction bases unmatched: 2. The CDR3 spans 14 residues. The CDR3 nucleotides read TGTGCCAGCAGCCAAGATGCAGGGGGAAACATTCAGTACTTC. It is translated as CASSQDAGGNIQYF.

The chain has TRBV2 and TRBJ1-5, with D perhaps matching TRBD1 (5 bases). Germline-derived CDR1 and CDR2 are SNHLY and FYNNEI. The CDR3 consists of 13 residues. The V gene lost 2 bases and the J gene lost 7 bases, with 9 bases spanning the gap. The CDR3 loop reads CASSERQLQPQHF. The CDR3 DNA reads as TGTGCCAGCAGTGAAAGACAGCTCCAGCCCCAGCATTTT.

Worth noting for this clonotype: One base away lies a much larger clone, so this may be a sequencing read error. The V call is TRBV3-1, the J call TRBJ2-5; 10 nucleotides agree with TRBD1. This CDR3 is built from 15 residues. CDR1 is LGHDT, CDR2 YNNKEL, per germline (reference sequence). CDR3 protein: CTSSPDRGDQETQYF. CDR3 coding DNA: TGTACCAGCAGCCCGGACAGGGGGGACCAAGAGACCCAGTACTTC.

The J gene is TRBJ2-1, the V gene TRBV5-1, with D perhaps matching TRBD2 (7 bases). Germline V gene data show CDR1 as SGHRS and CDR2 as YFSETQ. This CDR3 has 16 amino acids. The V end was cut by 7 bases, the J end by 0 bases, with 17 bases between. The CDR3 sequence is CASQGGGSTSYNEQFF. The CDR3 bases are TGCGCCAGCCAAGGGGGGGGATCAACCTCCTACAATGAGCAGTTCTTC.

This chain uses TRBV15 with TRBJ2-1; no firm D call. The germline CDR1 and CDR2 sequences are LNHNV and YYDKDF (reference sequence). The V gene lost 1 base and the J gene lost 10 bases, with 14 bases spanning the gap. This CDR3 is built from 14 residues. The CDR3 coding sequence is TGTGCCACCAGCAGAGGTCGGGCGGCCAGAGAGCAGTTCTTC. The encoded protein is CATSRGRAAREQFF. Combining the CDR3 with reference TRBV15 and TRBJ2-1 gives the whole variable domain DAMVIQNPRYQVTQFGKPVTLSCSQTLNHNVMYWYQQKSSQAPKLLFHYYDKDFNNEADTPDNFQSRRPNTSFCFLDIRSPGLGDTAMYLCATSRGRAAREQFFGPGTRLTVL.

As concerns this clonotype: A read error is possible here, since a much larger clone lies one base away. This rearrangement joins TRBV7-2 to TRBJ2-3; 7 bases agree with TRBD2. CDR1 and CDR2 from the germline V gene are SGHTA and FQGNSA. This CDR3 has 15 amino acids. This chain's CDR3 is CVSSLPGGSKDTQYF. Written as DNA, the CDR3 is TGTGTCAGCAGCCTTCCGGGGGGTTCGAAAGATACGCAGTATTTT.

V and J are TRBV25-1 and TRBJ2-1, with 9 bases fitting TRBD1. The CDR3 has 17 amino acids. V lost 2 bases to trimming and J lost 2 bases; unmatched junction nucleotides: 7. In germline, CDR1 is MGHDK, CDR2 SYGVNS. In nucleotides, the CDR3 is TGTGCCAGCAGTGAACGACCGGGACAGGGTCCCTACAATGAGCAGTTCTTC. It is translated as CASSERPGQGPYNEQFF.

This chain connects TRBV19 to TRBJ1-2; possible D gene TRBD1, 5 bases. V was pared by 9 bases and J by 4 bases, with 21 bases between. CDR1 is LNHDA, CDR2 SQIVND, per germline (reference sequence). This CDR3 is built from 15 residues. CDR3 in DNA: TGTGCCAGCAGGACCCGGACACACGGGGCCTATGGCTACACCTTC. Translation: CASRTRTHGAYGYTF. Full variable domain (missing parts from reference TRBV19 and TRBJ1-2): DGGITQSPKYLFRKEGQNVTLSCEQNLNHDAMYWYRQDPGQGLRLIYYSQIVNDFQKGDIAEGYSVSREKKESFPLTVTSAQKNPTAFYLCASRTRTHGAYGYTFGSGTRLTVV.